A selection of T cell receptor beta chains follows, all from one sample in a study of neurological immune-mediated disorders. TCRdb recomputed calls from the 5' RACE reads with MiXCR, one row per CDR3 protein. The sample records some 89,000 distinct CDR3 sequences, 4.3% being singletons. The sequenced sample was PBMCs. Every receptor here comes from a woman in her sixties or seventies with multiple sclerosis. CDR3s include the opening cysteine and the closing phenylalanine or tryptophan. The order of the fields is J gene, V gene, D gene, clone size, CDR3 protein, CDR3 DNA. D genes are given only for firm matches. Clone size is given as once, few or many counts, or a class when the clone is expanded.

j_gene: TRBJ1-3; v_gene: TRBV20-1; d_gene: -; abundance: many; CDR3aa: CSAPVFGNTIYF; CDR3nt: TGCAGTGCTCCGGTCTTTGGAAACACCATATATTTT
j_gene: TRBJ2-2; v_gene: TRBV12-3/TRBV12-4; d_gene: TRBD1; abundance: many; CDR3aa: CASSQGQPNTGELFF; CDR3nt: TGTGCCAGCAGTCAGGGACAGCCGAACACCGGGGAGCTGTTTTTT
j_gene: TRBJ2-1; v_gene: TRBV20-1; d_gene: TRBD1; abundance: many; CDR3aa: CSARDPGQGSYNDEQFF; CDR3nt: TGCAGTGCTAGAGACCCCGGACAGGGCTCCTATAACGATGAGCAGTTCTTC
j_gene: TRBJ1-6; v_gene: TRBV20-1; d_gene: -; abundance: many; CDR3aa: CSARDPPGYNSPLHF; CDR3nt: TGCAGTGCTAGAGATCCCCCAGGGTATAATTCACCCCTCCACTTT
j_gene: TRBJ2-6; v_gene: TRBV5-1; d_gene: TRBD1; abundance: many; CDR3aa: CASSLEGQGNSGANVLTF; CDR3nt: TGCGCCAGCAGCTTGGAGGGACAGGGCAACTCTGGGGCCAACGTCCTGACTTTC
j_gene: TRBJ2-6; v_gene: TRBV25-1; d_gene: TRBD1; abundance: many; CDR3aa: CASLKQGSGANVLTF; CDR3nt: TGTGCCAGCCTAAAACAGGGGTCTGGGGCCAACGTCCTGACTTTC
j_gene: TRBJ2-3; v_gene: TRBV7-2; d_gene: TRBD2; abundance: many; CDR3aa: CASSARTSGVNTQYF; CDR3nt: TGTGCCAGCAGCGCGCGGACTAGCGGGGTAAATACGCAGTATTTT
j_gene: TRBJ2-7; v_gene: TRBV20-1; d_gene: -; abundance: many; CDR3aa: CSARDPAGQSYEQYF; CDR3nt: TGCAGTGCTAGAGACCCCGCCGGACAGTCCTACGAGCAGTACTTC
j_gene: TRBJ2-7; v_gene: TRBV27; d_gene: TRBD1; abundance: many; CDR3aa: CASSPLTGLGNEQYF; CDR3nt: TGTGCCAGCAGTCCCTTGACAGGGTTGGGCAACGAGCAGTACTTC
j_gene: TRBJ2-2; v_gene: TRBV5-1; d_gene: -; abundance: many; CDR3aa: CASSLEPTGRGELFF; CDR3nt: TGCGCCAGCAGCTTGGAACCGACAGGCCGCGGGGAGCTGTTTTTT
j_gene: TRBJ1-1; v_gene: TRBV3-1; d_gene: -; abundance: many; CDR3aa: CASSQGLRMNTEAFF; CDR3nt: TGTGCCAGCAGCCAAGGGTTGAGAATGAACACTGAAGCTTTCTTT
j_gene: TRBJ2-7; v_gene: TRBV18; d_gene: TRBD1; abundance: many; CDR3aa: CASSQGQANYEQYF; CDR3nt: TGTGCCAGCTCACAGGGACAGGCCAACTACGAGCAGTACTTC
j_gene: TRBJ2-6; v_gene: TRBV29-1; d_gene: TRBD1; abundance: many; CDR3aa: CSVRGTVAGANVLTF; CDR3nt: TGCAGCGTCAGGGGGACGGTAGCTGGGGCCAACGTCCTGACTTTC
j_gene: TRBJ2-7; v_gene: TRBV6-2/TRBV6-3; d_gene: TRBD1; abundance: many; CDR3aa: CASSSTGEIHEQYF; CDR3nt: TGTGCCAGCAGTTCGACAGGGGAAATCCACGAGCAGTACTTC